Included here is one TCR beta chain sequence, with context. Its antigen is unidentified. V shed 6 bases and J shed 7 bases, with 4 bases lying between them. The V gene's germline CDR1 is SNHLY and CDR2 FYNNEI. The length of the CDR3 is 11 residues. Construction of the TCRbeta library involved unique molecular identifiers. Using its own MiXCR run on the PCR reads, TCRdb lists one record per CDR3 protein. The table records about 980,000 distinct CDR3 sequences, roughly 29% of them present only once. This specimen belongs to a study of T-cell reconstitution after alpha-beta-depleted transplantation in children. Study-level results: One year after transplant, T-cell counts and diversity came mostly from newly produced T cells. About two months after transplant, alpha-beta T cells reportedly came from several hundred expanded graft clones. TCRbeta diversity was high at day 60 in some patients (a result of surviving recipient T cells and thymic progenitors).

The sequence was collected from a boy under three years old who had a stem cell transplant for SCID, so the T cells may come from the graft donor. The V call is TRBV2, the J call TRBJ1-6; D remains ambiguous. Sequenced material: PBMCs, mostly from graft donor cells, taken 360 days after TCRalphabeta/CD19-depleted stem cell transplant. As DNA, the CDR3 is TGTGCCAGCAGCGCCAATTCACCCCTCCACTTT. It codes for CASSANSPLHF.